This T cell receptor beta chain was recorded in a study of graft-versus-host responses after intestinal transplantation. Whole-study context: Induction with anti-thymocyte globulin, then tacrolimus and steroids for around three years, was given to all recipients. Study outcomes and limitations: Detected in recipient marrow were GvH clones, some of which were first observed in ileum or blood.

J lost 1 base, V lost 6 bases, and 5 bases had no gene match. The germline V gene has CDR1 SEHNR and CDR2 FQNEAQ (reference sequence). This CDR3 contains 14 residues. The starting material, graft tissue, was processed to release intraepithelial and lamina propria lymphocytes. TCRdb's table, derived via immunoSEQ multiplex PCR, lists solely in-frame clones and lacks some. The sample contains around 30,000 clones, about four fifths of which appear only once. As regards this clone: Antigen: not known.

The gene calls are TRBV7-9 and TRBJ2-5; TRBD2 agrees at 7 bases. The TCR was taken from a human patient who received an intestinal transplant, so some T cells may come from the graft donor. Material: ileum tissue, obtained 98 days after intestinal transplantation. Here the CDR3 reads CASSSAGVQETQYF. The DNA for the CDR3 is TGTGCCAGCAGTTCTGCGGGGGTCCAAGAGACCCAGTACTTC.